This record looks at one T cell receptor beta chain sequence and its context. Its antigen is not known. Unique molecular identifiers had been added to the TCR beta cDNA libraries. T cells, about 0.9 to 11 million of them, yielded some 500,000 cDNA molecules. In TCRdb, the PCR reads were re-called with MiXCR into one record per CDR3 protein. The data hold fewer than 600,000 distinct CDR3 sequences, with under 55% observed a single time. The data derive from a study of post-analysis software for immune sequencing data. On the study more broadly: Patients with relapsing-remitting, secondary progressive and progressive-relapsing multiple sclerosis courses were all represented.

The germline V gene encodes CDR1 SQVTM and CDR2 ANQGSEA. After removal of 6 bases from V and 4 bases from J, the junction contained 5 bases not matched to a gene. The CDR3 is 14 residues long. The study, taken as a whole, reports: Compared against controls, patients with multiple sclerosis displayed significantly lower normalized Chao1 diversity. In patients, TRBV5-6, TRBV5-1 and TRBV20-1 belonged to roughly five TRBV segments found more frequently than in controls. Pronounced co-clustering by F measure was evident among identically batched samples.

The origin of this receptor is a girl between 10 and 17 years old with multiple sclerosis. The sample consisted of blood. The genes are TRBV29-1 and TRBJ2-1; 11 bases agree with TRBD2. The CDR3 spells CSVDRLAGYNEQFF. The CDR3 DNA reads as TGCAGCGTAGACCGACTAGCGGGGTACAATGAGCAGTTCTTC.